This T cell receptor beta chain emerged from a study of blood T cell repertoires in COVID-19. At the level of the study: Whether acute or convalescent, the COVID-19 samples came from the United States, Italy and Spain. Sources were T cells, B-cell-depleted T cells, or PBMCs; the material itself was cDNA or gDNA.

This clone was counted between two and nine times. In the original processing: Amplification of reference gene primers provided the estimated nucleated cell counts. The assay was immunoSEQ multiplex PCR, and TCRdb's table has in-frame clones only and misses some. V, J and clone size derive from that table, while D and trimming were established from the DNA sequence. The sample consists of 25,000 to 30,000 clones, under 85% of them appearing once. Input material: peripheral blood. The clonotype was recovered from a man in his 70s with acute or convalescent COVID-19.

For the CDR3, the DNA is TGTGCCAGCATCCCTCAGGGGGCTAGCGGGAGGAACGAGCAGTACTTC. Translating it yields CASIPQGASGRNEQYF. The rearrangement links TRBV6-2 or TRBV6-3 to TRBJ2-7; TRBD2 agrees at 11 bases. With V trimmed by 7 bases and J by 5 bases, 13 bases remained unmatched. CDR3 length: 16 residues. The germline CDR1 and CDR2 sequences are MNHEY and SVGEGT.